A single sample gave rise to the 19 T cell receptor beta chains below, sequenced in a study of blood T cell repertoires in COVID-19. Libraries were prepared by immunoSEQ multiplex PCR; TCRdb keeps only in-frame clonotypes and omits some of them. The sample carries 350,000 to 500,000 clones, over 75% recorded once. The specimen sequenced was PBMCs or T cells enriched from blood (not recorded which). Receptor source: a woman aged 18-30 years who had been exposed to COVID-19.

The genes are TRBV7-2 and TRBJ2-5, with TRBD2 identical over 7 bases. This CDR3 comprises 14 residues. V shed 3 bases, J shed 5 bases, and the junction held 6 bases outside the gene matches. The germline gives CDR1 SGHTA, CDR2 FQGNSA. As DNA, the CDR3 is TGTGCCAGCAGCTTTGGCGGGAGACCTGAGACCCAGTACTTC. As protein: CASSFGGRPETQYF.

This clone was detected once. This chain links TRBV20-1 with TRBJ2-1; TRBD2 matches at 9 bases. The V and J ends lost 3 bases and 12 bases, in that order; junction bases with no gene match: 12. CDR1 is DFQATT, CDR2 SNEGSKA, per germline (reference sequence). The length of the CDR3 is 14 residues. CDR3 loop: CSASLVAGVGGQFF. CDR3 in DNA: TGCAGTGCTAGTTTGGTAGCGGGAGTAGGGGGGCAGTTCTTC.

The rearrangement links TRBV9 to TRBJ1-1, with TRBD1 matching over 7 bases. The germline V gene encodes CDR1 SGDLS and CDR2 YYNGEE. The ends lost 3 bases at V and 5 bases at J; junction bases unmatched: 7. The CDR3 covers 14 residues. CDR3: CASSGRGAWTEAFF. The CDR3, as DNA: TGTGCCAGCAGCGGCAGGGGGGCGTGGACTGAAGCTTTCTTT.

As DNA, the CDR3 is TGTGCCAGCAGCTCCGCCCGGACTAGCCGGAATGAGCAGTTCTTC. It is translated as CASSSARTSRNEQFF. This chain uses TRBV7-2 with TRBJ2-1; 8 bases line up with TRBD2. The CDR3 length is 15 residues. With V trimmed by 4 bases and J by 7 bases, 9 bases remained unmatched. Germline CDR1 and CDR2: SGHTA and FQGNSA.

CDR3 region: CASSLRPAESNGYTF. The CDR3 DNA follows: TGTGCCAGCAGTTTAAGACCTGCGGAGAGTAATGGCTACACCTTC. The chain links TRBV28 to TRBJ1-2, with D unresolved. CDR1 is MDHEN, CDR2 SYDVKM, per germline. Trimming removed 2 bases at V and 6 bases at J, with 16 bases between. CDR3 length equals 15 residues.

This sequence joins TRBV6-5 and TRBJ1-6; the D is unclear. CDR1 MNHEY and CDR2 SVGAGI come from the germline V gene. The CDR3 sequence is 14 residues long. V was cut by 6 bases and J by 0 bases, with 6 bases left in between. The CDR3 spells CASSPRSYNSPLHF. The CDR3 DNA sequence: TGTGCCAGCAGCCCCCGCTCCTATAATTCACCCCTCCACTTT.

The J gene is TRBJ2-5, the V gene TRBV21-1; the table's D call TRBD2 went unverified against the DNA. TRBV21-1 is a known pseudogene. The CDR3 has 20 residues. CDR3 protein: CASSKLKDGGLAGGRETQYF. In nucleotides, the CDR3 is TGTGCCAGCAGCAAGCTTAAGGACGGAGGACTAGCGGGGGGGCGAGAGACCCAGTACTTC.

The rearrangement uses TRBV6-5 and TRBJ2-1, with TRBD1 as a possible D gene (6 bases). The germline V and J ends were trimmed by 4 bases and 9 bases, with 16 bases remaining between them. From germline, CDR1 is MNHEY and CDR2 SVGAGI. The CDR3 extends over 14 amino acids. CDR3 nucleotides: TGTGCCAGCAGTTCCATGAATACCAGGGGTGAGCAGTTCTTC. Protein sequence: CASSSMNTRGEQFF.

This clone has only one observation. The chain couples TRBV27 to TRBJ2-3, with 8 bases identical to TRBD1. Germline trimming cut 0 bases from V and 5 bases from J; bases unmatched to any gene: 7. The germline V gene has CDR1 MNHEY and CDR2 SMNVEV (reference sequence). The CDR3 extends over 16 amino acids. The CDR3 loop reads CASSLSGTGGGDTQYF. CDR3 sequence (DNA): TGTGCCAGCAGTTTATCCGGGACAGGCGGAGGAGATACGCAGTATTTT.

V usage is TRBV5-1 and J usage is TRBJ2-2, with 10 nucleotides matching TRBD2. V lost 0 bases, J lost 1 base, and 12 bases stayed unmatched. Germline V gene data show CDR1 as SGHRS and CDR2 as YFSETQ. This CDR3 spans 20 amino acids. CDR3 nucleotide sequence: TGCGCCAGCAGCTTGGGTCTAGGACTAGCGGTTAAACTGAACACCGGGGAGCTGTTTTTT. The encoded protein is CASSLGLGLAVKLNTGELFF.

The V and J genes are TRBV3-1 (or the pseudogene TRBV3-2) and TRBJ2-1, with D tentatively TRBD2 (5 bases). Germline lookup yields CDR1 LGHDT and CDR2 YNNKEL (reference sequence). Trimming left V 3 bases short and J 7 bases short, with 10 bases between. The CDR3 spans 13 residues. CDR3: CASSHIEGNEQFF. DNA of the CDR3: TGTGCCAGCAGCCATATAGAGGGAAATGAGCAGTTCTTC.

In its sample, this clone was seen a few times. V usage is TRBV7-6 and J usage is TRBJ1-2; D is undetermined. Germline V gene sequence: CDR1 SGHVS, CDR2 FNYEAQ. V lost 0 bases to trimming and J lost 4 bases, with 6 bases between them. The CDR3 runs to 13 residues. CDR3 loop: CASSLAESYGYTF. For the CDR3, the DNA is TGTGCCAGCAGCTTAGCCGAGTCCTATGGCTACACCTTC.

This clone was observed a few times. This rearrangement joins TRBV27 to TRBJ1-5; D may be TRBD1 (5 bases). The ends were cut back, 5 bases at V and 4 bases at J, with 15 bases in the middle. The CDR3 length is 15 residues. Germline V gives CDR1 MNHEY, CDR2 SMNVEV (reference sequence). CDR3 bases: TGTGCCAGCAGTCTAATGGGGCCTACGAATCAGCCCCAGCATTTT. Translation: CASSLMGPTNQPQHF.

The rearrangement joins TRBV6-2 or TRBV6-3 to TRBJ2-3; 9 bases fit TRBD2. CDR3 length: 19 amino acids. The V gene's germline CDR1 is MNHEY and CDR2 SVGEGT. V shed 2 bases, J shed 0 bases, and the junction held 12 bases outside the gene matches. In DNA, the CDR3 is TGTGCCAGCAGTTACCCCTGGCGGGGGGGCCGGGAAAGCACAGATACGCAGTATTTT. Translating it yields CASSYPWRGGRESTDTQYF.

This clone was found once. This rearrangement joins TRBV13 to TRBJ1-1; D unclear. The germline gives CDR1 PRHDT, CDR2 FYEKMQ (reference sequence). Trimming shortened V by 0 bases and J by 12 bases, and 14 bases separated the two germline ends. This CDR3 is 13 amino acids long. Written as DNA, the CDR3 is TGTGCCAGCAGCTTAGGTCCCACGAGGGTGACTTTCTTT. This sequence encodes CASSLGPTRVTFF.

V is TRBV4-3 and J is TRBJ2-1; 10 bases align to TRBD2. Trimming cost V 0 bases and J 0 bases; bases outside gene matches: 17. The CDR3 is 22 residues long. Germline V gene sequence: CDR1 LGHNA, CDR2 YSLEER. Written as DNA, the CDR3 is TGCGCCAGCAGCCAAGATAGTAGCGGGGGGCCCACCGGGTTGAGCTCCTACAATGAGCAGTTCTTC. Its protein product is CASSQDSSGGPTGLSSYNEQFF.

This sequence joins TRBV4-3 and TRBJ2-7, with 7 bases lining up with TRBD1. This CDR3 region has 15 residues. The V gene end was trimmed by 0 bases and the J gene end by 3 bases; junction bases not matched to a gene: 5. Germline assignment: CDR1 LGHNA and CDR2 YSLEER. Here the CDR3 DNA reads TGCGCCAGCAGCCAAGAACCGGGACAGATCTACGAGCAGTACTTC. The encoded protein is CASSQEPGQIYEQYF.

The J gene is TRBJ2-1, the V gene TRBV28; 8 nucleotides match TRBD2. The length of the CDR3 is 13 residues. J was trimmed by 12 bases and V by 7 bases; bases with no gene match: 11. The V gene's germline CDR1 is MDHEN and CDR2 SYDVKM. CDR3 coding DNA: TGTGCCAGCACCAGCGGGGGAGCGGAAGGGCAGTTCTTC. Translating it yields CASTSGGAEGQFF.

V and J are TRBV28 and TRBJ1-1, with D unresolved. Trimming pared 5 bases from V and 5 bases from J, leaving 12 bases between. CDR1 and CDR2 from the germline V gene are MDHEN and SYDVKM. The CDR3 loop spans 13 amino acids. The DNA of the CDR3 is TGTGCCAGCAGTAAGGGAGATAGGACTGAAGCTTTCTTT. Protein: CASSKGDRTEAFF.